The 20 T cell receptor beta chains presented below share a single source sample, sequenced in a study of blood T cells in healthy people across ages. Together with a sample-barcoded 5' primer, a J-beta primer mix was included in a second PCR lasting roughly 6 to 12 cycles. TCRdb fed the 5' RACE reads into MiXCR, producing one record per CDR3 protein. Here the sample spans about 1.6 million distinct CDR3 sequences, around 35% being singletons. What was sequenced was blood. The receptors were sampled from a woman younger than 45 in good health.

This clonotype occurred a few times. The chain couples TRBV5-1 to TRBJ2-7; D is unclear. The CDR3 spans 13 residues. CDR1 SGHRS and CDR2 YFSETQ come from the germline V gene. V lost 4 bases to trimming and J lost 2 bases, with 10 bases between them. The CDR3: CASSPEAAYEQYF. DNA of the CDR3: TGCGCCAGCAGCCCCGAGGCGGCCTACGAGCAGTACTTC.

CDR3 DNA sequence: TGTGCCAGCAGCTTAGTCAAAAGACAGGGTACAGATACGCAGTATTTT. As protein: CASSLVKRQGTDTQYF. V gene TRBV11-2 combines with J gene TRBJ2-3, with 7 bases fitting TRBD1. The length of the CDR3 is 16 residues. In germline, CDR1 is SGHAT, CDR2 FQNNGV. The junction had 7 bases not matched to a gene; V was cut back by 1 base and J by 3 bases.

This clonotype was detected many times. V and J are TRBV20-1 and TRBJ2-1; D not resolved. The CDR3 covers 13 residues. V gave up 5 bases and J gave up 5 bases, with 13 bases separating them. Per germline, CDR1 DFQATT and CDR2 SNEGSKA (reference sequence). The CDR3 spells CSADWNGHNEQFF. In DNA, the CDR3 is TGCAGTGCTGACTGGAACGGCCACAATGAGCAGTTCTTC.

This rearrangement joins TRBV7-2 to TRBJ2-1, with D tentatively TRBD1 (7 bases). The CDR3 consists of 15 residues. V was cut by 5 bases and J by 6 bases, with 17 bases left in between. Germline loops: CDR1 SGHTA, CDR2 FQGNSA. The CDR3 region has the DNA TGTGCCAGCAGCCGGCAGGGGGGTCTCTCCAATGAGCAGTTCTTC. Amino acids: CASSRQGGLSNEQFF.

This clonotype turned up a few times. The rearrangement links TRBV6-2 or TRBV6-3 to TRBJ2-5; D remains unclear. The CDR3 is 13 residues long. Trimming left V 1 base short and J 3 bases short, with 6 bases between. CDR1 and CDR2 from the germline V gene are MNHEY and SVGEGT. CDR3 protein: CASSYYNKETQYF. CDR3 bases: TGTGCCAGCAGTTACTATAACAAAGAGACCCAGTACTTC.

This clonotype has just a few counts. V is TRBV7-3 and J is TRBJ2-1; the D gene is possibly TRBD1 (5 bases). The V and J ends lost 5 bases and 8 bases respectively, with 10 bases between them. The CDR3 spans 12 residues. CDR1 and CDR2 (germline): SGHTA, FQGTGA. CDR3 in amino acids: CASSHQGDEQFF. The CDR3 nucleotides are TGTGCCAGCAGCCACCAGGGCGATGAGCAGTTCTTC.

This clonotype has at least ten counts. The chain links TRBV6-6 to TRBJ2-7, with D possibly being TRBD1 (5 bases). V was clipped by 5 bases and J by 4 bases, with 12 bases between them. Germline lookup yields CDR1 MNHNY and CDR2 SVGAGI (reference sequence). CDR3 size: 13 residues. The DNA of the CDR3 is TGTGCCAGCAGTCCTGCGCAGGGTTACGAGCAGTACTTC. Protein: CASSPAQGYEQYF.

This chain joins TRBV20-1 and TRBJ2-7; D is ambiguous. V lost 4 bases and J lost 4, with 11 bases in between. Germline CDR1 reads DFQATT; CDR2 reads SNEGSKA (reference sequence). The CDR3 runs to 12 residues. CDR3 region: CSANPHEYEQYF. The CDR3 nucleotides are TGCAGTGCTAATCCCCATGAATACGAGCAGTACTTC.

This clonotype was seen a few times. The rearrangement joins TRBV3-1 to TRBJ2-5, with TRBD2 identical over 12 bases. J lost 4 bases, V lost 2 bases, and 8 bases had no gene match. Germline V gene lookup returns CDR1 LGHDT and CDR2 YNNKEL (reference sequence). The CDR3 consists of 17 residues. In DNA form, the CDR3 reads TGTGCCAGCAGCCAACGTCTGCTAGCGGGGGGGCCAGAGACCCAGTACTTC. Translating it yields CASSQRLLAGGPETQYF.

This clonotype has a handful of counts. This chain joins TRBV2 and TRBJ2-7; 9 nucleotides align to TRBD1. Germline values: CDR1 SNHLY, CDR2 FYNNEI. With V trimmed by 7 bases and J by 5 bases, 9 bases remained unmatched. The CDR3 totals 14 residues. CDR3 DNA: TGTGCCAGCACCTACAGGGGGCGCGTCGACGAGCAGTACTTC. This encodes CASTYRGRVDEQYF.

V and J are TRBV7-2 and TRBJ1-5; D remains unclear. V dropped 7 bases and J dropped 7 bases, with 14 bases sitting between them. Germline V gives CDR1 SGHTA, CDR2 FQGNSA. This CDR3 is built from 13 residues. CDR3 in amino acids: CASTLTQGQPQHF. The CDR3 bases are TGTGCCAGCACCCTAACCCAAGGACAGCCCCAGCATTTT.

This clonotype turned up a few times. This sequence joins TRBV7-9 and TRBJ2-3; D possibly corresponds to TRBD2 (6 bases). Trimming removed 4 bases at V and 3 bases at J, with 17 bases between. Germline V lookup: CDR1 SEHNR, CDR2 FQNEAQ (reference sequence). The CDR3 totals 16 residues. CDR3 coding DNA: TGTGCCAGCAGCTCCCTCTGGCGGGACGGGACAGATACGCAGTATTTT. It yields the protein CASSSLWRDGTDTQYF.

This clonotype came up many times. This rearrangement joins TRBV29-1 to TRBJ2-4; D is unresolved. V lost 4 bases, J lost 7 bases, and 14 bases lay in between. Germline V lookup: CDR1 SQVTM, CDR2 ANQGSEA. The CDR3 is made up of 13 amino acids. The CDR3 nucleotides are TGCAGCGTTGTATATGTGGTGGGGAACATTCAGTACTTC. This gives the protein CSVVYVVGNIQYF.

This clonotype was counted between two and nine times. The chain recombines TRBV5-4 with TRBJ2-5; TRBD1 matches at 7 bases. Trimming removed 4 bases from V and 0 bases from J; junction bases left unmatched: 12. The V gene's germline CDR1 is SGHNT and CDR2 YYREEE (reference sequence). The CDR3 contains 17 residues. The CDR3 DNA follows: TGTGCCAGCAGCGGAGGTCCCGGGACAGAGTACCAAGAGACCCAGTACTTC. This encodes CASSGGPGTEYQETQYF.

The V and J genes are TRBV7-9 and TRBJ2-7, with D possibly matching TRBD2 (5 bases). CDR3 length equals 12 residues. With 3 bases removed from V and 7 bases from J, the gap between germline ends came to 10 bases. Germline V gene sequence: CDR1 SEHNR, CDR2 FQNEAQ (reference sequence). CDR3 in DNA: TGTGCCAGCAGCTTTGAGGGTGGGGAGCAGTACTTC. Protein sequence: CASSFEGGEQYF.

This clonotype was detected only a few times. V is TRBV20-1 and J is TRBJ2-2; TRBD1 agrees at 7 bases. The CDR3 contains 13 residues. From germline, CDR1 is DFQATT and CDR2 SNEGSKA (reference sequence). The J segment lost 7 bases and the V segment lost 5 bases, leaving 7 bases of the junction unmatched. The CDR3 here is CSASTGADGELFF. CDR3 nucleotides: TGCAGTGCTTCCACAGGGGCGGACGGGGAGCTGTTTTTT.

The table lists this clonotype with a few counts. The chain couples TRBV7-2 to TRBJ1-4; 9 positions match TRBD1. CDR3 length: 15 amino acids. Trimming removed 5 bases from V and 8 bases from J; junction bases left unmatched: 9. Germline V lookup: CDR1 SGHTA, CDR2 FQGNSA. CDR3 region: CASSPTGGTGEKLFF. The CDR3 DNA is TGTGCCAGCAGCCCGACAGGGGGGACGGGCGAAAAACTGTTTTTT.

This clonotype occurred once. Germline and junction disagree at one end, which may indicate a read error. The genes are TRBV11-1 and TRBJ1-4; perhaps TRBD1 as D (5 bases). Germline CDR1 is SGHAT and CDR2 is FQDESV (reference sequence). The CDR3 has 15 residues. The CDR3 loop reads CAGSKGTRGDEKLFF. CDR3 in DNA: TGTGCCGGCAGCAAAGGGACGAGAGGGGATGAAAAACTGTTTTTT.

V usage is TRBV6-1 and J usage is TRBJ2-3, with D tentatively TRBD2 (6 bases). Germline-derived CDR1 and CDR2 are MNHNS and SASEGT. The V gene lost 1 base and the J gene lost 2 bases, with 22 bases spanning the gap. This CDR3 is 19 amino acids long. The CDR3 bases are TGTGCCAGCAGTGAAGTAGCCCCCGGGGGTCTCATTACCACAGATACGCAGTATTTT. The encoded protein is CASSEVAPGGLITTDTQYF.

This chain links TRBV29-1 with TRBJ1-1; possibly TRBD1 for D (5 bases). Germline V gene lookup returns CDR1 SQVTM and CDR2 ANQGSEA. This CDR3 has 13 residues. This CDR3 is CRANRGSGTEAFF. CDR3 in DNA: TGCCGCGCCAACCGGGGGTCGGGGACTGAAGCTTTCTTT.